Sequencing of this T cell receptor beta chain was carried out in a study of blood T cell repertoires in COVID-19. Sequencing used immunoSEQ multiplex PCR; TCRdb keeps in-frame clones, though not all of them. The sample consists of 300,000 to 400,000 clones, 85% to 90% of them appearing once. This CDR3 has 14 amino acids. V lost 3 bases, J lost 7 bases, and 13 bases lay in between. CDR1 is MNHEY and CDR2 is SMNVEV in the germline V gene (reference sequence). This sequence originates from a woman in her seventies with COVID-19, enrolled during active disease. The chain recombines TRBV27 with TRBJ2-1, with D possibly TRBD1 on 5 matching bases. The sequenced sample was peripheral blood. For the CDR3, the DNA is TGTGCCAGCAGTTTCTCGACAGTAGGAAATGAGCAGTTCTTC. Encoded protein: CASSFSTVGNEQFF.